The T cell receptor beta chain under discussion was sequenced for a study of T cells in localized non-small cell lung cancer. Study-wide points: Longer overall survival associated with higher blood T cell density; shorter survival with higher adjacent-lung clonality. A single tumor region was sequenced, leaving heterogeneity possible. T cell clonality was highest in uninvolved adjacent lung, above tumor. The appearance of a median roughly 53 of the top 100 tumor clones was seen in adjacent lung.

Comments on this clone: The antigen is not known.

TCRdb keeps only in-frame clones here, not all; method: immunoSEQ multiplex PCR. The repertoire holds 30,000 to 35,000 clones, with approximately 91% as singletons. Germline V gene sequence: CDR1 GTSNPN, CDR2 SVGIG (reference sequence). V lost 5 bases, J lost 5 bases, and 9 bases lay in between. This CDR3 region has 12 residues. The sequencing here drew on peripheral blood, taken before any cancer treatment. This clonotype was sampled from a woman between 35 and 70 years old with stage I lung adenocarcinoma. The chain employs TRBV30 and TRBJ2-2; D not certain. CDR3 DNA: TGTGCCTGGTTACACCTAACCGGGGAGCTGTTTTTT. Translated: CAWLHLTGELFF.